A single sample gave rise to the 22 T cell receptor beta chains below, sequenced in a study of blood T cell repertoires in COVID-19 (dated by TCRdb to 2018 to 2020). The library was made by the immunoSEQ multiplex PCR assay. TCRdb's version of the immuneACCESS table is confined to in-frame rearrangements and falls short of the full clone set. An unresolved V gene accounts for under half of the shortfall where checked; the remainder is of unknown origin. Recorded for this sample are about 250,000 clones; roughly 88% of them occurred a single time. The ten most abundant clones make up just under 6.5% of the sample. Sequenced input: peripheral blood. The receptor set was obtained from a woman aged 30 to 39 with COVID-19, enrolled during active disease.

The chain recombines TRBV19 with TRBJ2-1; 8 bases are a match to TRBD1. There are 15 residues in the CDR3. The J segment lost 8 bases and the V segment lost 7 bases, leaving 13 bases of the junction unmatched. The germline V gene encodes CDR1 LNHDA and CDR2 SQIVND (reference sequence). The CDR3 DNA follows: TGTGCCAGTACCACGCGAGGACAGGGTCATCATGAGCAGTTCTTC. Translating gives CASTTRGQGHHEQFF.

The chain is built from TRBV9 and TRBJ1-1, with 7 nucleotides matching TRBD1. Germline V gene data show CDR1 as SGDLS and CDR2 as YYNGEE. The V and J ends lost 0 bases and 0 bases, in that order; junction bases with no gene match: 5. The CDR3 runs 16 residues. Here the CDR3 reads CASSVAGDSVNTEAFF. The DNA of the CDR3 is TGTGCCAGCAGCGTAGCGGGGGACAGCGTGAACACTGAAGCTTTCTTT.

This clone was found once. The chain employs TRBV28 and TRBJ1-1, with 7 positions matching TRBD1. Trimming removed 5 bases from V and 9 bases from J; junction bases left unmatched: 6. Germline values: CDR1 MDHEN, CDR2 SYDVKM. The CDR3 has 12 residues. CDR3 bases: TGTGCCAGCAGTACGGACAGGACTAAAGCTTTCTTT. It codes for CASSTDRTKAFF.

The chain employs TRBV6-5 and TRBJ2-5, with 11 bases lining up with TRBD1. The V and J ends lost 6 bases and 4 bases, in that order; junction bases with no gene match: 4. This CDR3 region has 14 residues. The germline gives CDR1 MNHEY, CDR2 SVGAGI. In DNA form, the CDR3 reads TGTGCCAGCAGGGGGACAGGGGGTTCAGAGACCCAGTACTTC. Its translation is CASRGTGGSETQYF.

The chain has TRBV18 and TRBJ2-2, with 12 bases aligning to TRBD2. The CDR3 sequence is 17 residues long. The V gene end was trimmed by 1 base and the J gene end by 7 bases; junction bases not matched to a gene: 7. Germline CDR1 and CDR2: KGHSH and LQKENI. The CDR3 region has the DNA TGTGCCAGCTCACCACGGCGGACTAGCGGGATAATCGGGGAGCTGTTTTTT. It specifies CASSPRRTSGIIGELFF.

The chain uses TRBV3-1 (or the pseudogene TRBV3-2) and TRBJ2-1; TRBD2 matches 11 bases. CDR1 and CDR2 (germline): LGHDT, YNNKEL (reference sequence). The CDR3 runs 17 residues. Germline trimming cut 4 bases from V and 9 bases from J; bases unmatched to any gene: 14. The CDR3 bases are TGTGCCAGCAGCCTACGAACTAGCGGGGGCCCCACGGGTGAGCAGTTCTTC. Translation: CASSLRTSGGPTGEQFF.

CDR3 coding DNA: TGTGCCAGCAGAGACGGACAGGGAACAGACAATGAGCAGTTCTTC. It codes for CASRDGQGTDNEQFF. The gene calls are TRBV6-6 and TRBJ2-1; 8 bases match TRBD1. Germline CDR1 and CDR2: MNHNY and SVGAGI (reference sequence). V trimming: 6 bases; J trimming: 5 bases; junction bases outside the gene matches: 9. This CDR3 comprises 15 residues.

J is TRBJ1-5 and V is TRBV30; possible D gene TRBD1, 5 bases. The CDR3 length is 21 residues. The V gene lost 1 base and the J gene lost 0 bases, with 28 bases spanning the gap. CDR1 is GTSNPN, CDR2 SVGIG, per germline (reference sequence). The CDR3 sequence is CAWSEPGPRGLSLHSNQPQHF. As DNA, the CDR3 is TGTGCCTGGAGTGAGCCCGGACCGCGGGGGTTGTCCCTTCATAGCAATCAGCCCCAGCATTTT.

The chain is built from TRBV25-1 and TRBJ1-1, with D perhaps matching TRBD1 (6 bases). The CDR3 runs 12 residues. Germline CDR1 reads MGHDK; CDR2 reads SYGVNS. The V and J ends lost 6 bases and 11 bases respectively, with 16 bases between them. CDR3 coding DNA: TGTGCCAGCAGCGACCGGGAGGGGGGGGCTTTCTTT. Encoded protein: CASSDREGGAFF.

V gene TRBV2 combines with J gene TRBJ2-1; a weak D match, TRBD2 (7 bases). CDR3 length equals 14 residues. Germline CDR1 SNHLY, CDR2 FYNNEI. Between the trimmed V and J ends, which lost 6 bases and 11 bases, there was a span of 20 bases. CDR3 loop: CASRAGATTGQQFF. In DNA form, the CDR3 reads TGTGCCAGCAGGGCGGGGGCGACCACAGGTCAGCAGTTCTTC. Full variable domain (rest looked up from reference TRBV2 and TRBJ2-1): EPEVTQTPSHQVTQMGQEVILRCVPISNHLYFYWYRQILGQKVEFLVSFYNNEISEKSEIFDDQFSVERPDGSNFTLKIRSTKLEDSAMYFCASRAGATTGQQFFGPGTRLTVL.

The chain joins TRBV10-3 to TRBJ1-1; a possible D gene is TRBD1 (5 bases). This CDR3 contains 13 residues. Trimming took 8 bases from V and 4 from J, leaving 14 bases between them. Germline CDR1 ENHRY, CDR2 SYGVKD. CDR3 residues: CAISRGEVTEAFF. The CDR3 bases are TGTGCCATCTCGAGAGGGGAGGTCACTGAAGCTTTCTTT.

This chain links TRBV7-2 with TRBJ2-3, with 7 bases lining up with TRBD1. From germline, CDR1 is SGHTA and CDR2 FQGNSA. The trim removed 5 bases at V and 1 base at J, leaving 6 bases unmatched. The CDR3 has 15 amino acids. In DNA, the CDR3 is TGTGCCAGCAGCAACCGGCAGGGGGGCACAGATACGCAGTATTTT. Protein sequence: CASSNRQGGTDTQYF.

This sequence joins TRBV7-9 and TRBJ1-2; 7 nucleotides match TRBD1. There are 13 residues in the CDR3. J gave up 3 bases and V 6 bases, and 4 bases lay outside the gene matches. Germline CDR1 reads SEHNR; CDR2 reads FQNEAQ (reference sequence). The CDR3 DNA reads as TGTGCCAGCAGACCCGGGACAGACTATGGCTACACCTTC. Its protein is CASRPGTDYGYTF.

This chain links TRBV6-2 or TRBV6-3 with TRBJ2-3; 7 nucleotides line up with TRBD2. V lost 2 bases and J lost 7; bases outside the gene matches: 9. Germline CDR1 MNHEY, CDR2 SVGEGT. The CDR3 contains 15 residues. The CDR3 reads CASSYEGGSYYTQYF. In DNA, the CDR3 is TGTGCCAGCAGTTACGAAGGCGGGAGCTACTATACGCAGTATTTT.

The chain employs TRBV19 and TRBJ2-5; 8 bases map to TRBD1. Germline V gives CDR1 LNHDA, CDR2 SQIVND (reference sequence). CDR3 length equals 14 residues. V lost 6 bases and J lost 4; bases outside the gene matches: 7. CDR3 sequence: CASRPQGAGETQYF. In DNA, the CDR3 is TGTGCCAGTAGACCGCAGGGGGCAGGAGAGACCCAGTACTTC.

The chain has TRBV24-1 and TRBJ2-1, with a possible D match to TRBD1 (6 bases). Germline V gives CDR1 KGHDR, CDR2 SFDVKD. The V gene lost 4 bases and the J gene lost 2 bases, with 26 bases spanning the gap. The CDR3 runs 20 residues. The CDR3 loop is CATSELPQTGTTGPYNEQFF. The CDR3 DNA sequence: TGTGCCACCAGTGAACTCCCCCAAACCGGGACCACAGGGCCCTACAATGAGCAGTTCTTC.

The genes are TRBV23-1 and TRBJ1-2; perhaps TRBD1 as D (6 bases). TRBV23-1 has ORF status, its function being uncertain. This CDR3 has 20 residues. With 2 bases removed from V and 1 base from J, the gap between germline ends came to 26 bases. The chain's CDR3 is CASSQLLPDSGTFHNYGYTF. In DNA form, the CDR3 reads TGCGCCAGCAGTCAACTTCTACCGGACAGCGGTACCTTTCATAACTATGGCTACACCTTC.

The rearrangement links TRBV19 to TRBJ1-1; D unclear. Trimming took 1 base from V and 7 from J, leaving 19 bases between them. CDR1 is LNHDA and CDR2 is SQIVND in the germline V gene (reference sequence). The CDR3 has 16 residues. The CDR3 protein is CASSIGRSGVSNEAFF. In DNA form, the CDR3 reads TGTGCCAGTAGTATAGGGAGGAGCGGGGTATCTAATGAAGCTTTCTTT.

The genes are TRBV10-2 and TRBJ1-1, with a possible D match to TRBD1 (6 bases). There are 14 residues in the CDR3. Germline CDR1 and CDR2: WSHSY and SAAADI. The V end lost 5 bases, the J end lost 0 bases, and 10 bases lay between the germline ends. The CDR3 DNA sequence: TGCGCCAGCAGTTTAGGGGGGGTGAACACTGAAGCTTTCTTT. The encoded protein is CASSLGGVNTEAFF.

This clone appeared once. The chain combines TRBV2 with TRBJ1-1, with D hard to call. Germline values: CDR1 SNHLY, CDR2 FYNNEI. The CDR3 runs 11 residues. Trimming removed 7 bases from V and 2 bases from J, with 5 bases in between. CDR3 in amino acids: CASMANTEAFF. Written as DNA, the CDR3 is TGTGCCAGCATGGCTAACACTGAAGCTTTCTTT.

This chain uses TRBV11-3 with TRBJ2-1; 10 nucleotides align to TRBD1. The CDR3 contains 15 residues. Germline V gene lookup returns CDR1 SGHNT and CDR2 YENEEA. J was trimmed by 7 bases and V by 4 bases; bases with no gene match: 7. Written as DNA, the CDR3 is TGTGCCAGCAGCTCGGGACAGGGGATTGAGAATGAGCAGTTCTTC. Amino acids: CASSSGQGIENEQFF.

This chain links TRBV10-3 with TRBJ2-1; 11 nucleotides align to TRBD2. J was trimmed by 6 bases and V by 2 bases; bases with no gene match: 3. Germline V CDR1 and CDR2: ENHRY, SYGVKD. There are 15 residues in the CDR3. CDR3: CAISERLAGGNEQFF. CDR3 nucleotide sequence: TGTGCCATCAGTGAGCGGCTAGCGGGAGGCAATGAGCAGTTCTTC.